One and the same sample provided the 32 T cell receptor beta chains below, sequenced in a study of blood T cell repertoires in COVID-19. The table came from immunoSEQ multiplex PCR; TCRdb's copy has only in-frame clones and leaves some out. The sample yields some 41,000 clones, 70% to 90% seen once. The sample was peripheral blood. The receptors stem from a man aged 55 to 70 with active COVID-19.

This clone was seen just once. An end of the junction does not agree with germline; a read error may underlie this. CDR3 residues: CASSKERTGTYNEQFF. The CDR3 DNA reads as TGCGCCAGCAGCAAAGAAAGGACAGGGACCTACAATGAGCAGTTCTTC. The chain carries TRBV4-3 and TRBJ2-1; 8 nucleotides align to TRBD1. This CDR3 is built from 16 residues. The germline V gene encodes CDR1 LGHNA and CDR2 YSLEER.

This chain joins TRBV6-5 and TRBJ2-7, with 9 bases matching TRBD1. Germline trimming cut 6 bases from V and 6 bases from J; bases unmatched to any gene: 6. Germline V gives CDR1 MNHEY, CDR2 SVGAGI. This CDR3 contains 13 residues. CDR3 in amino acids: CASSGTGGGEQYF. For the CDR3, the DNA is TGTGCCAGCAGCGGTACAGGGGGCGGCGAGCAGTACTTC.

The CDR3 loop reads CASLGGLPTGELFF. CDR3 DNA: TGTGCCAGTCTGGGGGGACTACCAACCGGGGAGCTGTTTTTT. This rearrangement joins TRBV7-8 to TRBJ2-2, with 7 bases matching TRBD2. J was trimmed by 5 bases and V by 9 bases; bases with no gene match: 9. The V gene's germline CDR1 is SGHVS and CDR2 FQNEAQ. CDR3 size: 14 residues.

V is TRBV28 and J is TRBJ2-7; 9 bases agree with TRBD1. This CDR3 is built from 15 residues. Germline V gene sequence: CDR1 MDHEN, CDR2 SYDVKM. J was trimmed by 5 bases and V by 10 bases; bases with no gene match: 15. For the CDR3, the DNA is TGTGCCACCTATGAGGGGCAGGACAGGGGCCACGAGCAGTACTTC. Protein: CATYEGQDRGHEQYF. Filled out from reference TRBV28 and TRBJ2-7, the complete variable domain reads DVKVTQSSRYLVKRTGEKVFLECVQDMDHENMFWYRQDPGLGLRLIYFSYDVKMKEKGDIPEGYSVSREKKERFSLILESASTNQTSMYLCATYEGQDRGHEQYFGPGTRLTVT.

The V gene is TRBV27, the J gene TRBJ1-1; 7 bases map to TRBD1. The CDR3 consists of 16 residues. V shed 4 bases, J shed 3 bases, and the junction held 11 bases outside the gene matches. Germline V gene data show CDR1 as MNHEY and CDR2 as SMNVEV (reference sequence). In DNA, the CDR3 is TGTGCCAGCAGTTATTTGCAGGGGGTTGTTGACACTGAAGCTTTCTTT. Its translation is CASSYLQGVVDTEAFF.

The chain combines TRBV7-2 with TRBJ2-7, with D unclear. This CDR3 is built from 13 residues. Germline V CDR1 and CDR2: SGHTA, FQGNSA. The V end lost 8 bases, the J end lost 3 bases, and 14 bases lay between the germline ends. The CDR3 here is CASRPSVIYEQYF. As DNA, the CDR3 is TGTGCCAGCCGCCCTTCGGTAATCTACGAGCAGTACTTC. The entire variable domain, with the rest obtained from reference TRBV7-2 and TRBJ2-7, is as follows: GAGVSQSPSNKVTEKGKDVELRCDPISGHTALYWYRQSLGQGLEFLIYFQGNSAPDKSGLPSDRFSAERTGGSVSTLTIQRTQQEDSAVYLCASRPSVIYEQYFGPGTRLTVT.

The chain links TRBV6-2 or TRBV6-3 to TRBJ1-3; TRBD1 agrees at 7 bases. Trimming took 5 bases from V and 0 from J; bases not matched to a gene: 7. Germline CDR1 reads MNHEY; CDR2 reads SVGEGT. This CDR3 is built from 16 residues. The CDR3 is CASSDLRDSSGNTIYF. For the CDR3, the DNA is TGTGCCAGCAGTGACCTCCGGGACAGCTCTGGAAACACCATATATTTT.

This rearrangement joins TRBV3-1 (or the pseudogene TRBV3-2) to TRBJ2-7; D is unresolved. Looked up from germline, CDR1 is LGHDT and CDR2 is YNNKEL (reference sequence). The CDR3 length is 12 residues. Trimming cost V 3 bases and J 1 base, with 4 bases left between them. The CDR3 DNA is TGTGCCAGCAGCCATTCGTCCTACGAGCAGTACTTC. It codes for CASSHSSYEQYF.

This chain connects TRBV5-1 to TRBJ2-1; no clear D gene. The CDR3 runs to 15 residues. Trimming cost V 4 bases and J 7 bases, with 18 bases left between them. Germline V gene lookup returns CDR1 SGHRS and CDR2 YFSETQ. CDR3: CASSPLTPFLNEQFF. The CDR3 region has the DNA TGCGCCAGCAGCCCTCTGACTCCCTTCTTGAATGAGCAGTTCTTC.

The chain recombines TRBV28 with TRBJ2-2, with D unclear. CDR1 MDHEN and CDR2 SYDVKM come from the germline V gene. This CDR3 spans 14 amino acids. V shed 6 bases and J shed 1 base, with 9 bases lying between them. For the CDR3, the DNA is TGTGCCAGCAGGCAAACACAGAACACCGGGGAGCTGTTTTTT. It yields the protein CASRQTQNTGELFF.

This clone was seen a few times. This chain uses TRBV6-6 with TRBJ1-1, with 9 bases matching TRBD1. Germline V CDR1 and CDR2: MNHNY, SVGAGI (reference sequence). V lost 8 bases, J lost 0 bases, and 1 base stayed unmatched. CDR3 size: 13 residues. The CDR3 is CASGTGMNTEAFF. CDR3 sequence (DNA): TGTGCCAGCGGGACAGGGATGAACACTGAAGCTTTCTTT.

The genes are TRBV6-6 and TRBJ2-7; a weak D match, TRBD1 (6 bases). With 0 bases removed from V and 0 bases from J, the gap between germline ends came to 12 bases. The CDR3 has 16 amino acids. Germline V gene sequence: CDR1 MNHNY, CDR2 SVGAGI (reference sequence). CDR3: CASSYSRQESSYEQYF. The CDR3 region has the DNA TGTGCCAGCAGTTACTCGAGACAGGAAAGCTCCTACGAGCAGTACTTC.

The rearrangement joins TRBV7-2 to TRBJ2-3, with 9 bases that match TRBD2. Germline lookup yields CDR1 SGHTA and CDR2 FQGNSA. The junction had 6 bases not matched to a gene; V was cut back by 2 bases and J by 3 bases. This CDR3 comprises 16 residues. The CDR3 nucleotides read TGTGCCAGCAGCTTAACCCCAGCGGGAGGTACAGATACGCAGTATTTT. It is translated as CASSLTPAGGTDTQYF.

The chain has TRBV4-1 and TRBJ2-7; tentatively, D is TRBD2 (6 bases). V was clipped by 0 bases and J by 4 bases, with 16 bases between them. Per the germline V gene, CDR1 is MGHRA and CDR2 is YSYEKL. The CDR3 has 16 amino acids. This CDR3 reads CASSQDLVGGRYEQYF. CDR3 nucleotide sequence: TGCGCCAGCAGCCAAGATTTGGTCGGGGGTCGGTACGAGCAGTACTTC.

The chain joins TRBV7-2 to TRBJ2-2; D is undetermined. V lost 2 bases, J lost 6 bases, and 7 bases lay in between. The CDR3 sequence is 13 residues long. CDR1 and CDR2 from the germline V gene are SGHTA and FQGNSA. The CDR3 loop is CASSLLSAGELFF. The CDR3 nucleotides are TGTGCCAGCAGCTTACTCTCGGCCGGGGAGCTGTTTTTT.

The J gene is TRBJ1-1, the V gene TRBV19, with 8 bases aligning to TRBD1. Germline V lookup: CDR1 LNHDA, CDR2 SQIVND (reference sequence). J gave up 4 bases and V 3 bases, and 7 bases lay outside the gene matches. The CDR3 covers 15 residues. CDR3 sequence reads: CASSMQQGGSTEAFF. As DNA, the CDR3 is TGTGCCAGTAGTATGCAACAGGGGGGAAGCACTGAAGCTTTCTTT.

J is TRBJ2-7 and V is TRBV6-2 or TRBV6-3; D remains ambiguous. Trimming stripped 0 bases from V and 0 bases from J, with 9 bases between. The V gene's germline CDR1 is MNHEY and CDR2 SVGEGT. The CDR3 consists of 15 residues. The CDR3 DNA reads TGTGCCAGCAGTTACTCTCCGCGGAGCTCCTACGAGCAGTACTTC. Its translation: CASSYSPRSSYEQYF.

V usage is TRBV5-4 and J usage is TRBJ2-3, with D maybe TRBD2 (5 bases). Trimming cost V 0 bases and J 2 bases, with 10 bases left between them. This CDR3 comprises 15 residues. In germline, CDR1 is SGHNT, CDR2 YYREEE (reference sequence). CDR3 in amino acids: CASSLGPGNTDTQYF. CDR3 DNA: TGTGCCAGCAGCTTGGGTCCGGGAAACACAGATACGCAGTATTTT.

The rearrangement uses TRBV7-2 and TRBJ2-5; 7 nucleotides align to TRBD1. The ends lost 5 bases at V and 5 bases at J; junction bases unmatched: 5. The germline CDR1 and CDR2 sequences are SGHTA and FQGNSA. The CDR3 has 13 amino acids. CDR3 DNA: TGTGCCAGCAGCCGGACAGGTTTGGAGACCCAGTACTTC. It encodes CASSRTGLETQYF.

This chain uses TRBV5-1 with TRBJ2-5; D unresolved. This CDR3 spans 16 amino acids. CDR1 is SGHRS and CDR2 is YFSETQ in the germline V gene. V was clipped by 3 bases and J by 4 bases, with 19 bases between them. CDR3 region: CASSSSPFTVVETQYF. The CDR3 DNA follows: TGCGCCAGCAGCTCCTCACCTTTTACGGTAGTAGAGACCCAGTACTTC.

This clone was recorded only once. V is TRBV5-6 and J is TRBJ2-7, with D possibly matching TRBD2 (5 bases). Germline V gene lookup returns CDR1 SGHDT and CDR2 YYEEEE. CDR3 size: 17 residues. Between the trimmed V and J ends, which lost 2 bases and 0 bases, there was a span of 18 bases. CDR3 amino acids: CASSFIPLQRSSYEQYF. As DNA, the CDR3 is TGTGCCAGCAGCTTCATCCCCTTACAGCGGAGCTCCTACGAGCAGTACTTC.

The rearrangement links TRBV7-9 to TRBJ2-3, with D possibly being TRBD2 (6 bases). V lost 6 bases and J 3 bases, leaving 10 bases between the germline ends. The CDR3 runs 13 residues. Per the germline V gene, CDR1 is SEHNR and CDR2 is FQNEAQ (reference sequence). As DNA, the CDR3 is TGTGCCAGCAGGACGGGAGTAACAGATACGCAGTATTTT. As protein: CASRTGVTDTQYF.

The chain employs TRBV12-5 and TRBJ2-1; TRBD1 aligns across 9 bases. CDR1 is LGHNT, CDR2 FRNRAP, per germline. The CDR3 extends over 20 amino acids. V shed 1 base, J shed 4 bases, and the junction held 17 bases outside the gene matches. The CDR3 sequence: CASGLGTFTGGGRQYNEQFF. As DNA, the CDR3 is TGTGCTAGTGGTTTGGGAACCTTTACAGGGGGCGGTCGTCAGTACAATGAGCAGTTCTTC.

This rearrangement joins TRBV5-6 to TRBJ1-2; weak D call: TRBD1 (5 bases). V was pared by 2 bases and J by 2 bases, with 10 bases between. This CDR3 is 14 amino acids long. Germline CDR1 reads SGHDT; CDR2 reads YYEEEE. The CDR3 sequence: CASSFSGLNYGYTF. The CDR3 nucleotides read TGTGCCAGCAGCTTTTCAGGGTTGAACTATGGCTACACCTTC.

The rearrangement joins TRBV6-5 to TRBJ1-5; D is perhaps TRBD1 (6 bases). The CDR3 spans 16 residues. CDR1 is MNHEY, CDR2 SVGAGI, per germline. V lost 4 bases to trimming and J lost 7 bases, with 20 bases between them. CDR3 DNA: TGTGCCAGCAGTTCCCTCCGGGGCAGGGACAAACAGCCCCAGCATTTT. It translates to CASSSLRGRDKQPQHF.

This chain links TRBV15 with TRBJ2-7; TRBD1 might be the D (6 bases). Germline V gives CDR1 LNHNV, CDR2 YYDKDF (reference sequence). CDR3 size: 15 residues. V lost 0 bases to trimming and J lost 0 bases, with 9 bases between them. The CDR3 DNA is TGTGCCACCAGCAGAGAAACGGGACACTCCTACGAGCAGTACTTC. Amino acid sequence: CATSRETGHSYEQYF. The full variable domain, rest sourced from reference TRBV15 and TRBJ2-7, is DAMVIQNPRYQVTQFGKPVTLSCSQTLNHNVMYWYQQKSSQAPKLLFHYYDKDFNNEADTPDNFQSRRPNTSFCFLDIRSPGLGDTAMYLCATSRETGHSYEQYFGPGTRLTVT.

In this sample, this clone turned up a few times. This chain links TRBV9 with TRBJ1-2; a possible D gene is TRBD1 (5 bases). The length of the CDR3 is 13 residues. CDR1 is SGDLS, CDR2 YYNGEE, per germline. Trimming shortened V by 0 bases and J by 7 bases, and 10 bases separated the two germline ends. The DNA for the CDR3 is TGTGCCAGCAGCGTAGGTGATAGGGGTGGCTACACCTTC. Translation gives CASSVGDRGGYTF.

The chain is built from TRBV7-9 and TRBJ2-3, with 8 bases aligning to TRBD1. The ends lost 6 bases at V and 4 bases at J; junction bases unmatched: 9. The CDR3 consists of 15 residues. Germline CDR1 SEHNR, CDR2 FQNEAQ (reference sequence). The CDR3 nucleotides read TGTGCCAGCAGGGGGCCGGGACAGGCGGCAGATACGCAGTATTTT. It translates to CASRGPGQAADTQYF.

This clone showed up just once. The genes are TRBV11-1 and TRBJ2-1; D might be TRBD2 (5 bases). The CDR3 contains 16 residues. Germline V gene data show CDR1 as SGHAT and CDR2 as FQDESV (reference sequence). The V and J ends lost 1 base and 5 bases respectively, with 15 bases between them. The CDR3 here is CASSLDRTEGDNEQFF. DNA of the CDR3: TGTGCCAGCAGCTTAGATCGCACAGAGGGAGACAATGAGCAGTTCTTC.

The rearrangement joins TRBV7-3 to TRBJ1-6; 10 bases are a match to TRBD1. The CDR3 runs 14 residues. Per the germline V gene, CDR1 is SGHTA and CDR2 is FQGTGA. J was trimmed by 10 bases and V by 5 bases; bases with no gene match: 5. The CDR3 loop is CASSPGQGGSPLHF. CDR3 DNA sequence: TGTGCCAGCAGCCCAGGACAGGGGGGATCACCCCTCCACTTT.

This chain connects TRBV12-5 to TRBJ2-2; TRBD1 matches 9 bases. CDR1 and CDR2 (germline): LGHNT, FRNRAP. The CDR3 runs to 14 residues. V shed 2 bases and J 6 bases; nucleotides not matched to a gene: 1. The CDR3 bases are TGTGCTAGTGGTTTGCGGACAGGGGCCGGGGAGCTGTTTTTT. It is translated as CASGLRTGAGELFF.

This clone was observed a single time. This chain's CDR3 is CASSLSVGTDTQYF. CDR3 DNA: TGTGCCAGCAGCTTATCCGTAGGCACAGATACGCAGTATTTT. The chain links TRBV7-8 to TRBJ2-3; D ambiguous. V lost 2 bases and J lost 1, with 7 bases in between. There are 14 residues in the CDR3. Per germline, CDR1 SGHVS and CDR2 FQNEAQ.